This TCR beta chain was recovered during a study of cytomegalovirus exposure and HLA in healthy donors (dated by TCRdb to the late 2010s). Regarding the complete study: An earlier analysis of some 600 of the donors reported about 280 Gb of sequence data and around 110 million unique TCR beta sequences obtained from approximately 180 million T cells. An early release covering 550 to 700 HLA-typed donors comprised 250 to 350 gigabases of sequencing data and approximately 85 million unique TCR sequences. Of the roughly 400 genotyped donors, approximately 82% fell in the genetic ancestry cluster associated with self-reported Caucasian donors. The study aimed to test whether signatures of past pathogen exposure could be identified by cataloging public T cell receptors. Using immunosequencing, the study profiled T cell repertoires from about 650 subjects and related those repertoires to cytomegalovirus serostatus. Along with the approximately 700-subject first cohort, a separate validation cohort of 120 different subjects was used. The study combined high-throughput TCR immunosequencing, statistical association of individual TCRs with disease status, and machine learning to predict cytomegalovirus infection status. In a later analysis, previously published TCR beta repertoires from 500 to 750 donors were re-analyzed and high-resolution HLA genotyping was added so that TCR occurrence patterns could be studied. The later analysis used no new phenotypic data to find candidate immune exposures, relying instead on TCR beta sequences and their occurrence across donors. In an earlier analysis of about 590 of the donors, high-throughput TCR beta sequencing was used to judge whether each TCR beta V gene segment behaved as functional or pseudogenic. Donor age, sex, ethnicity and CMV serostatus were collected together with the repertoire data. Genome-wide SNP genotypes for about 65% of the 666 donors were used in a later genetic analysis, which treated that subset as a discovery cohort. All discovery cohort repertoires had been generated on a single sequencing platform. Class I and class II HLA loci were covered by the typing at four-digit resolution. Typing coverage varied by locus: roughly 629-640 donors for A, B, C, DRB1 and DQB1; approximately 520 for DQA1; around 610 for DPA1; approximately 450 for DPB1. Several DR-DQ haplotypes were handled as single units for association and clustering because linkage in the cohort was strong. Across about 380 genotyped donors of the cohort, an average of about 250,000 unique TCR beta nucleotide sequences per donor were sequenced, and 15% to 20% of those sequences were non-productive. Overall results and qualifications from the work: According to a later analysis, most CMV-associated TCR beta chains appeared to be HLA-restricted, and the HLA associations seemed to be driven largely by CMV exposure. In a later analysis, the rate of TCR association differed among HLA loci, with DRB1 alleles having the most associated TCRs and HLA-C alleles having the fewest. A group of highly shared sequence variants was considered likely to be a technical artifact of the sequencing pipeline. Specific HLA alleles were associated with 15,000 to 20,000 TCR beta sequences at a false discovery rate of 0.05 in a later analysis. A total of 150 or so TCR beta chains were listed by the study as associated with cytomegalovirus. A later analysis found that HLA-associated TCR beta chains were more clonally expanded and had lower generation probabilities than equally common non-associated chains. Most TCR sequences were seen in very few donors, while some public TCRs were found in many individuals. A later analysis reported that several top co-occurrence clusters appeared linked to parvovirus B19, influenza, CMV and Epstein-Barr virus. In an earlier analysis of some 500 of the donors, most TCR beta V segments appeared in productive rearrangements about 87% or about 30% of the time, broadly matching IMGT annotations. According to the authors, the approach could potentially be generalized to other disease states and immunological phenotypes. A later genetic analysis reported fewer N-insertions in productive TCRs among donors in an Asian-associated ancestry cluster than the roughly 670-donor mean. Some IMGT-functional V segments, including TRBV6-2 and TRBV6-3, could not be distinguished by the 87-base-pair reads and were therefore excluded. Correlated functional status among segregating V segments might be attributable to linkage disequilibrium, but an unknown experimental factor could not be ruled out. An association between a missense DCLRE1C variant and V-gene and J-gene trimming of TCR beta chains was found in a later genetic analysis and replicated in an independent cohort. The cohort was sequenced for TCR beta chains only, and without alpha or paired-chain data the features that could be detected were limited. Because counts were too low, seventeen rarely observed V segments, including chromosome 9 orphons, were excluded from the earlier analysis of several hundred of the donors. Because HLA typing was missing for some donors at each locus, association tests included only the typed subset. The only immune exposure information available for the cohort was CMV serostatus. A further reported finding was that TCR beta sequences accurately predicted the HLA-A and HLA-B alleles for most subjects in the first cohort. In vitro tests confirmed that a few of the cytomegalovirus-associated TCR beta chains recognize cytomegalovirus antigens. When HLA alleles, especially DR and DQ, strongly co-occurred, attributing TCR associations to individual alleles was difficult. Cytomegalovirus status was reported to be diagnosed by the classifier with high specificity and sensitivity in both the original and validation cohorts. Presence/absence analyses assumed roughly uniform sequencing depth across donors, an assumption that may not hold.

The library was produced with the immunoSEQ multiplex PCR assay. For the multiplex PCR, a mixture combining 60 forward primers for TCR Vbeta segments and 13 reverse primers for TCR Jbeta segments was used. A multiplex PCR assay on genomic DNA amplified the CDR3 region of rearranged TCR beta genes. The amplified TCR beta libraries were sequenced on the Illumina HiSeq System as 87-base-pair reads. For the original study's pipeline: A later analysis tallied tens of millions of unique TCR beta chains across the 610 or so repertoires, and some 12 million of those chains were shared by two or more donors. To remove PCR and sequencing errors, raw reads were error-corrected and collapsed into unique sequences using a nearest-neighbor algorithm that merged closely related sequences. To assign V, D and J gene segments, CDR3 sequences were aligned to IMGT reference sequences. For a sequence to be retained, a match of at least six nucleotides to both a V gene segment and a J gene segment was required. A rearrangement counted as productive if the CDR3 had no stop codons and remained in frame with V and J, and every other rearrangement counted as non-productive. Following IMGT convention, CDR3 was defined as the stretch from the second conserved V-encoded cysteine to the conserved J-encoded phenylalanine. Sequences without an unambiguous match to a single V gene segment were excluded from the earlier analysis of a few hundred of the donors. In an earlier analysis of approximately 500 of the donors, a V segment was called functional when productive rearrangements were above 56.7%, and segregating when the standard deviation between donors exceeded 5%. A statistical classification framework was built to diagnose cytomegalovirus status from the catalog of TCR beta chain sequences. A later analysis assigned V and J genes by comparing TCR nucleotide sequences with IMGT/GENE-DB human TR gene sequences. A later analysis assigned CDR3 sequences and most-parsimonious VDJ recombination scenarios with the TCRdist pipeline. In a later analysis, each TCR beta chain was defined by its CDR3 amino acid sequence together with its V-gene family, and reads without a unique V-gene family were excluded. To address suspected cross-contamination and a sequencing artifact, a later analysis removed a few hundred highly shared, low-generation-probability nucleotide sequences. In a later analysis, a clonal expansion index for each public chain was calculated from normalized within-repertoire ranks of inferred template counts. Generation probabilities in a later analysis came from a VDJ recombination model fitted to out-of-frame rearrangements, and those results were checked against IGoR. A later analysis scored TCR-TCR, TCR-HLA and TCR-CMV co-occurrence with hypergeometric tests, applying a repertoire-size bias correction to TCR pairs. To estimate false discovery rates, a later analysis permuted the HLA or CMV assignments 20 times. In a later analysis, co-occurring TCRs were grouped using DBSCAN, and TCRdist sequence similarity was added for clustering within HLA-allele-positive subsets. For co-occurrence clustering, repertoires with fewer than 30,000 or more than 120,000 public chains were excluded, along with five repertoires with anomalous nucleotide sharing. TCRdb limited this immuneACCESS table to in-frame rearrangements with V and J called. A share of clones is missing; checked studies link under half to unresolved V genes, and the rest is unexplained. V and J calls and clone size are as listed in that table; D and trimming were resolved from the DNA. The sample profile shows about 94,000 clones; around two thirds of them were found once. Of the sample, roughly 3.9% is held by the ten largest clones.

The cohort comprised 550 to 700 healthy bone marrow donors. At the time of sampling, all cohort members were nominally healthy, though unrecorded immune exposures were likely present. The donor tested CMV seronegative, placing the donor among the approximately 400 seronegative members of the cohort. A peripheral blood sample was collected from each donor, and TCR beta sequencing was performed on peripheral blood mononuclear cells. Genomic DNA was extracted from the blood cell samples with the Qiagen DNeasy Blood Extraction Kit. Concerning this clone itself: No cognate antigen has been identified for it. Base qualities are missing; no much larger clone stands one base away.

Based on the germline V gene, the CDR1 and CDR2 sequences are SNHLY and FYNNEI. The CDR3 goes from the cysteine to the phenylalanine over 12 residues. Only the CDR3 DNA stays, 36 bases, in frame from base 1. V sheds 4 bases and J sheds 3 bases, leaving 6 bases between their ends. Specimen: PBMCs. The clonotype originates from a man younger than 40 in good health and CMV-seronegative. Recombination connected TRBV2 to TRBJ2-5, with the D gene too uncertain to name. At the DNA level, the sequence is TGTGCCAGCAGTGTAGTTAAAGAGACCCAGTACTTC. This codes for CASSVVKETQYF.